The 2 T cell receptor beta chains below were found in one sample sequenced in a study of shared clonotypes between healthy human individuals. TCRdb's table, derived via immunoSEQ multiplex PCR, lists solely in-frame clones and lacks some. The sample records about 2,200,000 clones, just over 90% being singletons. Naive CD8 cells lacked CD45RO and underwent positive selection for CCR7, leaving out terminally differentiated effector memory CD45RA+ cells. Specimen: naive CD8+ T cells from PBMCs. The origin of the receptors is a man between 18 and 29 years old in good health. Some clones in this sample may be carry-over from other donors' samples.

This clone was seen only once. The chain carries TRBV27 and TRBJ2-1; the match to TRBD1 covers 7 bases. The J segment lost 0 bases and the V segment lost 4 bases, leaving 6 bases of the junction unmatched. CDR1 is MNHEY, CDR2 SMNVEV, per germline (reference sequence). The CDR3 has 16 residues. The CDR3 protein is CASSYSRTGSYNEQFF. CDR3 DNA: TGTGCCAGCAGTTACTCTCGGACAGGCTCCTACAATGAGCAGTTCTTC.

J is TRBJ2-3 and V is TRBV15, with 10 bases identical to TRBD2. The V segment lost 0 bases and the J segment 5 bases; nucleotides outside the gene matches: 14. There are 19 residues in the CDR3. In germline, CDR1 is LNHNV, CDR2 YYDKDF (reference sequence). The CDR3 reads CATSRDGIRASGRRDTQYF. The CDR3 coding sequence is TGTGCCACCAGCAGAGACGGGATTAGGGCTAGCGGGAGACGAGATACGCAGTATTTT. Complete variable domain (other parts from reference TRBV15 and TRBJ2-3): DAMVIQNPRYQVTQFGKPVTLSCSQTLNHNVMYWYQQKSSQAPKLLFHYYDKDFNNEADTPDNFQSRRPNTSFCFLDIRSPGLGDTAMYLCATSRDGIRASGRRDTQYFGPGTRLTVL.